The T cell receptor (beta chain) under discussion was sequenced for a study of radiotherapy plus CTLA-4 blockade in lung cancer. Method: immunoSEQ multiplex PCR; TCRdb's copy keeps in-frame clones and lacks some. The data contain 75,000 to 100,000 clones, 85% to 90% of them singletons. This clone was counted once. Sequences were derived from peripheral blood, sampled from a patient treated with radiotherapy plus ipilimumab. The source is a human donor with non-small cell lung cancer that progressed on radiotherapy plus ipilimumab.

This CDR3 is CASSQTSGRAGGGELFF. Written as DNA, the CDR3 is TGTGCCAGCAGTCAGACTAGCGGGAGGGCCGGAGGCGGGGAGCTGTTTTTT. The chain carries TRBV7-8 and TRBJ2-2; 14 positions match TRBD2. V lost 6 bases, J lost 7 bases, and 10 bases stayed unmatched. The germline V gene has CDR1 SGHVS and CDR2 FQNEAQ. The CDR3 length is 17 residues.